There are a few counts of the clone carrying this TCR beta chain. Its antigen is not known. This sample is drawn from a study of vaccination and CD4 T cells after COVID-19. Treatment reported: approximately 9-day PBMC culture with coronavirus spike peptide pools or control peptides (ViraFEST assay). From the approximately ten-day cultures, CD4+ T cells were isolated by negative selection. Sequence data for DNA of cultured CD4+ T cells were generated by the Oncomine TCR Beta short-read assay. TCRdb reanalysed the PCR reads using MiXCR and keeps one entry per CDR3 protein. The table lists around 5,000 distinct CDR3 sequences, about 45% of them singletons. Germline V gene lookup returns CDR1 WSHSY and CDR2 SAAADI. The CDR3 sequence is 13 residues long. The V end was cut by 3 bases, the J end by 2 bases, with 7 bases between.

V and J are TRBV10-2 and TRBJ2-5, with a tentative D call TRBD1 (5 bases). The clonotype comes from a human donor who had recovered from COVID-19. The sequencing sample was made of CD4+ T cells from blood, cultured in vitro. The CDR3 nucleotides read TGCGCCAGCAGTGATCAGGGACAAGAGACCCAGTACTTC. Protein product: CASSDQGQETQYF.